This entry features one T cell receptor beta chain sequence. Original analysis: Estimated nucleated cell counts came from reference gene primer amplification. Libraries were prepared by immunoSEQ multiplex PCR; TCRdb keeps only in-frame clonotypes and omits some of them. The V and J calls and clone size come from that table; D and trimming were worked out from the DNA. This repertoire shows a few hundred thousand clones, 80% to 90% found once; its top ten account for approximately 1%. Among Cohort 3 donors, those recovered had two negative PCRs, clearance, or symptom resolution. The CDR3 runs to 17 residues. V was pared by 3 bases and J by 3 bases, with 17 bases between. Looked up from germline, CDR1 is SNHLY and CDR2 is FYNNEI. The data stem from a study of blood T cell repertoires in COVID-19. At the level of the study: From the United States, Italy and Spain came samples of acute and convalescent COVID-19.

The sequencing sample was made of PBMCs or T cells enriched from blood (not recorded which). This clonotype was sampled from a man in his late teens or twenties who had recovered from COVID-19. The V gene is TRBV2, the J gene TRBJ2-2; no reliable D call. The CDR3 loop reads CASSDSPYPGYTGELFF. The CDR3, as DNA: TGTGCCAGCAGTGATAGCCCCTACCCTGGGTACACCGGGGAGCTGTTTTTT.